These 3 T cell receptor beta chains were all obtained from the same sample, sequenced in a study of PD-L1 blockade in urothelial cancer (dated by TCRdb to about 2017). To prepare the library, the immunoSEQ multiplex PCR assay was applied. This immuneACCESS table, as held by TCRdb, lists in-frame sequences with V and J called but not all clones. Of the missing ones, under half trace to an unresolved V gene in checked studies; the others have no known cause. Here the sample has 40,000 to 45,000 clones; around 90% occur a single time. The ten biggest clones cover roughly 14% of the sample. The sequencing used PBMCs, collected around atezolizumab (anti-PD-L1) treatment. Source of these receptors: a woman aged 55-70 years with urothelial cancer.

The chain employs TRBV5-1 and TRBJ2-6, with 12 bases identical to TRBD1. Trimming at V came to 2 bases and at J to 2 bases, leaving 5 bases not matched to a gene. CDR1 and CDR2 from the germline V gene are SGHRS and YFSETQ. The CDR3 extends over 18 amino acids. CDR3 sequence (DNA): TGCGCCAGCAGCTTCCGGGACAGGGGGCTCGCTGGGGCCAACGTCCTGACTTTC. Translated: CASSFRDRGLAGANVLTF.

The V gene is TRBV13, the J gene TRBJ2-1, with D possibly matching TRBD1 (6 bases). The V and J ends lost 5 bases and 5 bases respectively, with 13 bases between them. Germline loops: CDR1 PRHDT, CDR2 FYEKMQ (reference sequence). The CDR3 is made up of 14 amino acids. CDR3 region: CASSPRQEDNEQFF. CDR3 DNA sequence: TGTGCCAGCAGCCCCCGACAGGAAGACAATGAGCAGTTCTTC.

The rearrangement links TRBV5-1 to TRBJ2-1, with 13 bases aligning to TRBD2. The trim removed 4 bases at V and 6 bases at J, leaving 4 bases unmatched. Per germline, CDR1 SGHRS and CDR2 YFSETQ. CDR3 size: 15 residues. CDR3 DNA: TGCGCCAGCAGCATGGGACTAGCGGGACTCAATGAGCAGTTCTTC. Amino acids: CASSMGLAGLNEQFF. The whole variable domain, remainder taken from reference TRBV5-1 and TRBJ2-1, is KAGVTQTPRYLIKTRGQQVTLSCSPISGHRSVSWYQQTPGQGLQFLFEYFSETQRNKGNFPGRFSGRQFSNSRSEMNVSTLELGDSALYLCASSMGLAGLNEQFFGPGTRLTVL.